This T cell receptor (beta chain) was sequenced for a study of sequential checkpoint blockade in melanoma. Treatment described: randomized to nivolumab then ipilimumab (arm A) or the reverse (arm B). The method was immunoSEQ multiplex PCR; TCRdb's version includes in-frame clones alone and lacks a portion of them. The sample records roughly 18,000 clones, around 65% being singletons. The germline CDR1 and CDR2 sequences are WSHSY and SAAADI. Trimming removed 0 bases from V and 7 bases from J; junction bases left unmatched: 9. The CDR3 runs to 16 residues. The TCR originated in a human donor with melanoma. The chain joins TRBV10-2 to TRBJ2-1, with 7 bases identical to TRBD2. The sequenced sample was CD8+ T cells sorted from blood (inferred from file names), obtained from a patient given nivolumab and ipilimumab in sequence. The CDR3 here is CASSESRRESGNEQFF. The DNA of the CDR3 is TGCGCCAGCAGTGAGTCGAGGCGGGAGAGCGGGAATGAGCAGTTCTTC.